This T cell receptor beta chain appears in the sequencing data of a study of T cell repertoires in cytomegalovirus infection. Turning to the study itself: Both a matching HLA type and CMV infection were indicated by public TCR beta signatures.

TCRdb called the reads again in MiXCR, with one record for every CDR3 protein. This sample has approximately 500,000 distinct CDR3 sequences; about 30% occur once, and the top ten carry about 13%. The ends lost 8 bases at V and 3 bases at J; junction bases unmatched: 9. The CDR3 sequence is 15 residues long. The germline gives CDR1 ENHRY, CDR2 SYGVKD. Turning to this clonotype: Its target is unknown.

Overall study findings and caveats: The ex vivo response was dominated by HLA-C-restricted CMV-specific TCR beta clonotypes. Carriers of CMV and the relevant HLA type were discriminated by public TCR beta frequency.

This TCR was recovered from a human donor in good health (CMV status not recorded). Some clones in this sample may be carry-over from other donors' samples. J is TRBJ2-7 and V is TRBV10-3; 11 bases align to TRBD2. The sample was PBMCs. CDR3 region: CAILAGGPTYYEQYF. CDR3 sequence (DNA): TGTGCCATCCTAGCGGGAGGCCCAACCTACTACGAGCAGTACTTC.